This T cell receptor beta chain is drawn from a study of blood T cell repertoires in COVID-19. In the study's own analysis: Amplification of reference gene primers provided the estimated nucleated cell counts. The repertoire was sequenced with immunoSEQ multiplex PCR; TCRdb's copy has only in-frame clones and lacks some. That table is the source of V, J and clone size, and D and trimming were worked out from the DNA. The sample carries 95,000 or so clones, roughly 80% recorded once. Deletions cut 4 bases from V and 5 bases from J, with 14 bases between. This CDR3 spans 14 amino acids. Germline CDR1 SGHTA, CDR2 FQGNSA.

Sequencing used peripheral blood. The chain couples TRBV7-2 to TRBJ2-5, with a tentative D call TRBD2 (6 bases). The receptor was isolated from an elderly man with active or convalescent COVID-19. The CDR3 loop is CASSYNPGRETQYF. The CDR3 DNA reads TGTGCCAGCAGCTACAACCCGGGGAGGGAGACCCAGTACTTC.